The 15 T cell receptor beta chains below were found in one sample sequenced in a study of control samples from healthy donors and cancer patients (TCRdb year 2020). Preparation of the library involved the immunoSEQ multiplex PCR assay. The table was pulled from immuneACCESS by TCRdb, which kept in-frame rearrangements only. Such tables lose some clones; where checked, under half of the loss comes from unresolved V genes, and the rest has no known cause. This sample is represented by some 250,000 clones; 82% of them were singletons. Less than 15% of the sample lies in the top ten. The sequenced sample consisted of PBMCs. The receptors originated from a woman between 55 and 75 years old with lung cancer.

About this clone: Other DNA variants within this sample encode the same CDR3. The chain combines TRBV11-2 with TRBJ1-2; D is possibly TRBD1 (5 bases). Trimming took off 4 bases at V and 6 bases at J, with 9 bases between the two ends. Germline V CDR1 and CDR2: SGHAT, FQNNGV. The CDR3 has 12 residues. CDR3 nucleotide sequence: TGTGCCAGCAGCTGGGGGGGAGATGGCTACACCTTC. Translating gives CASSWGGDGYTF. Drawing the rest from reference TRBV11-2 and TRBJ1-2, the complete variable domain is EAGVAQSPRYKIIEKRQSVAFWCNPISGHATLYWYQQILGQGPKLLIQFQNNGVVDDSQLPKDRFSAERLKGVDSTLKIQPAKLEDSAVYLCASSWGGDGYTFGSGTRLTVV.

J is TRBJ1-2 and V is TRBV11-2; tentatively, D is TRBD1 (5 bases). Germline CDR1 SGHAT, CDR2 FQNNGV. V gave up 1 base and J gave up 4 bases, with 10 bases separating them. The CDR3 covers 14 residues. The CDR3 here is CASSLVDSAYGYTF. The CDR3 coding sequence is TGTGCCAGCAGCTTAGTCGACAGCGCCTATGGCTACACCTTC.

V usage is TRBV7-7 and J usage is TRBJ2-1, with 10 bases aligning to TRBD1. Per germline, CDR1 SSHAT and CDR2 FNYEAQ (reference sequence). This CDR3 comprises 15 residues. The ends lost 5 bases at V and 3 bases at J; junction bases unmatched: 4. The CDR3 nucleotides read TGTGCCAGCAGCCCGGACAGGGGGGACTACAATGAGCAGTTCTTC. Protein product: CASSPDRGDYNEQFF.

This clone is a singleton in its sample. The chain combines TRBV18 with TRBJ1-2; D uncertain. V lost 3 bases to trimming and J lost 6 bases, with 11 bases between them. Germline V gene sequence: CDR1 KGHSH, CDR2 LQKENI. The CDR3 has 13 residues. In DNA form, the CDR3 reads TGTGCCAGCTCACCGCAGAGGTTGGATGGCTACACCTTC. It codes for CASSPQRLDGYTF.

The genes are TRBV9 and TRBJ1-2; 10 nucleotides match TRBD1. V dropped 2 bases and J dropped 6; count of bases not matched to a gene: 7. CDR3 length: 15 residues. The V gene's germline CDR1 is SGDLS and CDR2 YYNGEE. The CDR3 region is CASSVGGQGKDGYTF. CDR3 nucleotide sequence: TGTGCCAGCAGCGTGGGGGGACAGGGGAAAGATGGCTACACCTTC.

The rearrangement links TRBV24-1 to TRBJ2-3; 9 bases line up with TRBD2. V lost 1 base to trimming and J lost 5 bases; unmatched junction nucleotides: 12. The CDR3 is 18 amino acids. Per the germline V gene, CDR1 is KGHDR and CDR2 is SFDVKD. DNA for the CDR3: TGTGCCACCAGTGATTTTGGGTCGGCTAGCGGGATTCAAGATACGCAGTATTTT. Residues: CATSDFGSASGIQDTQYF.

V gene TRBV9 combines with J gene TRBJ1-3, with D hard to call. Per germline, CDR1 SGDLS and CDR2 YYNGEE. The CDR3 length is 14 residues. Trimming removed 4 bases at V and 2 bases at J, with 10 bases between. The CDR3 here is CASSPEVAGNTIYF. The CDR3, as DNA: TGTGCCAGCAGCCCTGAGGTGGCTGGAAACACCATATATTTT. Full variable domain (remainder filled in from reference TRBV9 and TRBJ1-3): DSGVTQTPKHLITATGQRVTLRCSPRSGDLSVYWYQQSLDQGLQFLIQYYNGEERAKGNILERFSAQQFPDLHSELNLSSLELGDSALYFCASSPEVAGNTIYFGEGSWLTVV.

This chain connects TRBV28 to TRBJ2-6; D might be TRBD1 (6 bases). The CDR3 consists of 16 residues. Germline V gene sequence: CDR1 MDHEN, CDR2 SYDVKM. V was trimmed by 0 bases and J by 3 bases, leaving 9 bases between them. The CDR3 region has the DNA TGTGCCAGCAGTTTATGGGGGGCTGGTGGGGCCAACGTCCTGACTTTC. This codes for CASSLWGAGGANVLTF.

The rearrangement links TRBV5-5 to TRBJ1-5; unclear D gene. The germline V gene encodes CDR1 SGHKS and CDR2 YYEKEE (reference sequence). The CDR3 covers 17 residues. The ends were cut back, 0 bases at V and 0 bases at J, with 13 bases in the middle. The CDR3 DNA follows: TGTGCCAGCAGCTTGGGCGAGAAAATGTATAGCAATCAGCCCCAGCATTTT. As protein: CASSLGEKMYSNQPQHF. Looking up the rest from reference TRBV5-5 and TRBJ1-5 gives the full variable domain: DAGVTQSPTHLIKTRGQQVTLRCSPISGHKSVSWYQQVLGQGPQFIFQYYEKEERGRGNFPDRFSARQFPNYSSELNVNALLLGDSALYLCASSLGEKMYSNQPQHFGDGTRLSIL.

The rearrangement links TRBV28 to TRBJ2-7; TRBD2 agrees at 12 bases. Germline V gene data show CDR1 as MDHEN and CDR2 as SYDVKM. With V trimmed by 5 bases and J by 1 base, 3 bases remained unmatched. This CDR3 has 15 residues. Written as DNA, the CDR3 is TGTGCCAGCAGTCGGACTAGCGGGGTATCCTACGAGCAGTACTTC. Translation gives CASSRTSGVSYEQYF.

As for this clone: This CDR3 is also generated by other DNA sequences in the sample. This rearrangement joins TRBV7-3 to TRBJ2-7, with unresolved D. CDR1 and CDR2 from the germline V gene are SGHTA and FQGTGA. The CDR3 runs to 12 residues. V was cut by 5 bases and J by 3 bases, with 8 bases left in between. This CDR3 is CASSPDGYEQYF. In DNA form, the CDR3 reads TGTGCCAGCAGCCCGGACGGCTACGAGCAGTACTTC.

The CDR3 bases are TGTGCCAGCAGGCCCGGCAGCCTAGATTCACCCCTCCACTTT. This translates into CASRPGSLDSPLHF. The V gene is TRBV2, the J gene TRBJ1-6; the D is unclear. This CDR3 region has 14 residues. The V and J ends lost 6 bases and 8 bases respectively, with 14 bases between them. CDR1 is SNHLY, CDR2 FYNNEI, per germline.

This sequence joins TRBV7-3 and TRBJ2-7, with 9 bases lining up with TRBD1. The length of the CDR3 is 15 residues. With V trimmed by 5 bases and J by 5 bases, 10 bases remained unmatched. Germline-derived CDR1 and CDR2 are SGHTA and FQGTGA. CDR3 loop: CASSPGTGRLNEQYF. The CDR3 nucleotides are TGTGCCAGCAGCCCTGGGACAGGGAGACTCAACGAGCAGTACTTC.

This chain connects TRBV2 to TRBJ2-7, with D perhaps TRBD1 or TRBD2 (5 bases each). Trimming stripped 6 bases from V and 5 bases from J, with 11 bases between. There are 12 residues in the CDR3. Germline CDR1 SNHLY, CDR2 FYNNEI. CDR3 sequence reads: CASRGDSHEQYF. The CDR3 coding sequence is TGTGCCAGCAGGGGGGATTCCCACGAGCAGTACTTC.

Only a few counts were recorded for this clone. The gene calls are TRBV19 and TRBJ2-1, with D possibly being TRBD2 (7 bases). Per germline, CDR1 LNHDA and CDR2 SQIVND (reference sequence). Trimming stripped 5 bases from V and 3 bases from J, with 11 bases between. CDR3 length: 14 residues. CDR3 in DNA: TGTGCCAGTAGTGAGGGGGGGTTCTACAATGAGCAGTTCTTC. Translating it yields CASSEGGFYNEQFF.